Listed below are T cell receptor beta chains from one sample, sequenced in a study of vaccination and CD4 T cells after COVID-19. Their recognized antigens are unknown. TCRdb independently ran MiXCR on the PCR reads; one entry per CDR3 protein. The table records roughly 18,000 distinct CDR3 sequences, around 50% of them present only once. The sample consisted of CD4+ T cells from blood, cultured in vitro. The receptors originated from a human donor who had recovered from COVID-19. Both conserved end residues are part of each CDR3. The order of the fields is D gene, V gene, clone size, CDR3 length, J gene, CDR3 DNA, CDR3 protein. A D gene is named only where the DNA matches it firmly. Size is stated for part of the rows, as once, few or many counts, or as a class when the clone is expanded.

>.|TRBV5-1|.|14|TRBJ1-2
TGCGCCAGCAGCTTGGGGACAACGAACTATGGCTACACCTTC
CASSLGTTNYGYTF
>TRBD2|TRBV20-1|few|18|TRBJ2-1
TGCAGTGCTAGAGGAGGTGCTAGCGGGCTCGACTCCTACAATGAGCAGTTCTTC
CSARGGASGLDSYNEQFF
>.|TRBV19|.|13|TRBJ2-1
TGTGCCAGTAGTATCGGCCGCTACAATGAGCAGTTCTTC
CASSIGRYNEQFF
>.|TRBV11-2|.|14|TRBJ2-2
TGTGCCAGCACCCGGGACTTCTGGACCGGGGAGCTGTTTTTT
CASTRDFWTGELFF
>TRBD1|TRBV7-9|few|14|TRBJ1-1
TGTGCCAGCAGCTTAAGACAGGGGAGCACTGAAGCTTTCTTT
CASSLRQGSTEAFF
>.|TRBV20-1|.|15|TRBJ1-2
TGCAGTGCTAGACATCGGGACGCATCCCTCAGGGGCTACACCTTC
CSARHRDASLRGYTF
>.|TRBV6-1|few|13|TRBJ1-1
TGTGCCAGCAGCCGGGACACGAACACTGAAGCTTTCTTT
CASSRDTNTEAFF
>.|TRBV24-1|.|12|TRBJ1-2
TGTGCCAGATTCAGGGTTTTCAATGGCTACACCTTC
CARFRVFNGYTF
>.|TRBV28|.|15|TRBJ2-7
TGTGCCAGCAGTTTATATCCGGGAGTACAGGGCGAGCAGTACTTC
CASSLYPGVQGEQYF
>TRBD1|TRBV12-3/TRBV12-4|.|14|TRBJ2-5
TGTGCCAGCAGTTTATTAGGGACAGAAGAGACCCAGTACTTC
CASSLLGTEETQYF
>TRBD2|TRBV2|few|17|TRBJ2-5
TGTGCCAGCAGCCGCGGACTAGCGGGGGGGAGGCAAGAGACCCAGTACTTC
CASSRGLAGGRQETQYF
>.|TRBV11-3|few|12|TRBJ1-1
TGTGCCAGCAGCTTAGAGGTCACTGAAGCTTTCTTT
CASSLEVTEAFF
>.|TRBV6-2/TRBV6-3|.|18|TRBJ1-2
TGTGCCAGCAGTTACTCGTGGGACCCAGGACGGCCCCTGCCTGGCTACACCTTC
CASSYSWDPGRPLPGYTF
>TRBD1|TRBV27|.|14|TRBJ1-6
TGTGCCAGCAGCGACAGGGCAGTCAATTCACCCCTCCACTTT
CASSDRAVNSPLHF
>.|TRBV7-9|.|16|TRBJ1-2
TGTGCCAGCAGCCCTCAGGGTGGGGGATTTAACTATGGCTACACCTTC
CASSPQGGGFNYGYTF
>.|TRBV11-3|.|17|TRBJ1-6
TGTGCCAGCAGCTTAGATCGTGGGAGCTCCTATAATTCACCCCTCCACTTT
CASSLDRGSSYNSPLHF
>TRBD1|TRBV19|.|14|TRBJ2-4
TGTGCCAGTAGTCCCCCCGGGACAGGGAGCATTCAGTACTTC
CASSPPGTGSIQYF
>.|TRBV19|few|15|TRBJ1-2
TGTGCCAGTAAGGAAGTGGGCCCTTCTCTATATGGCTACACCTTC
CASKEVGPSLYGYTF
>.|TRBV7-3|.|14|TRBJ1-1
TGTGCCAGCAGCTTACTTGGCAGAGAGGATGAAGCTTTCTTT
CASSLLGREDEAFF
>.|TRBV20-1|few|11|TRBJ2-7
TGCAGTGCTCAAACGGATTACGAGCAGTACTTC
CSAQTDYEQYF
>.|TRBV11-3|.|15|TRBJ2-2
TGTGCCAGCAGCTTTGGGGGGCTGAACACCGGGGAGCTGTTTTTT
CASSFGGLNTGELFF
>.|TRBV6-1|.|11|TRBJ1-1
TGTGCCAGCACTGCGAACACTGAAGCTTTCTTT
CASTANTEAFF
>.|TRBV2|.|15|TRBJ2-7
TGTGCCAGCAGTGTAGAGCCGGGACATTCCTACGAGCAGTACTTC
CASSVEPGHSYEQYF
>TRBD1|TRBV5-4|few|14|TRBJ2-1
TGTGCCAGCAGCGCGGGACAGGGGGCGAATGAGCAGTTCTTC
CASSAGQGANEQFF
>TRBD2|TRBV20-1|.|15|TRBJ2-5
TGCAGTGCTAGAGGTGGTCTAGCGGGGGTCCAGACCCAGTACTTC
CSARGGLAGVQTQYF
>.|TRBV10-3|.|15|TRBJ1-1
TGTGCCATCAGTGTCAACCCCGGGACATGGACTGAAGCTTTCTTT
CAISVNPGTWTEAFF
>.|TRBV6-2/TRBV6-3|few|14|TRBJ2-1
TGTGCCAGCAGTGGGACTCGCATGCACAATGAGCAGTTCTTC
CASSGTRMHNEQFF
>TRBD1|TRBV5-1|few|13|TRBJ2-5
TGCGCCAGCAGCCAGGACAGGGGGGAGACCCAGTACTTC
CASSQDRGETQYF
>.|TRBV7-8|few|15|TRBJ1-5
TGTGCCAGCAGCGCCGAAAGACAGCTCAATCAGCCCCAGCATTTT
CASSAERQLNQPQHF
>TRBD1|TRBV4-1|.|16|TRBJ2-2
TGCGCCAGCAGCTTCTCGACAGGGTCGCACACCGGGGAGCTGTTTTTT
CASSFSTGSHTGELFF
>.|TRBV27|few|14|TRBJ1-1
TGTGCCAGCAGCTCTACAGCCGCTTACACTGAAGCTTTCTTT
CASSSTAAYTEAFF
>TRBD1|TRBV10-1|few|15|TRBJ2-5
TGCGCCAGCAGTGAGTCAAGGACAGGGGAGGAGACCCAGTACTTC
CASSESRTGEETQYF
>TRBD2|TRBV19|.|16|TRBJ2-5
TGTGCCAGTAGTGGGACTAGCGGGGGGGCCGGAGAGACCCAGTACTTC
CASSGTSGGAGETQYF
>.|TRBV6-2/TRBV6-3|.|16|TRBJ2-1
TGTGCCAGCAGTTCGCTTGGGGCAGGTTCCTACAATGAGCAGTTCTTC
CASSSLGAGSYNEQFF
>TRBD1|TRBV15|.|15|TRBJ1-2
TGTGCCACCAGCAGAGGGACAGGGGGATCCGGTGGCTACACCTTC
CATSRGTGGSGGYTF
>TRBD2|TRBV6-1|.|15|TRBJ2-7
TGTGCCAGCAGTCTCCTAAGGGCGGGAGACAACGAGCAGTACTTC
CASSLLRAGDNEQYF
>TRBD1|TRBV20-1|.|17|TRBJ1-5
TGCAGTGCTAGTCCCGGGACAGCTGACCTTAGCAATCAGCCCCAGCATTTT
CSASPGTADLSNQPQHF
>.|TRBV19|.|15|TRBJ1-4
TGTGCCAGTAGTATCTCCGGGACTGCGAATGAAAAACTGTTTTTT
CASSISGTANEKLFF
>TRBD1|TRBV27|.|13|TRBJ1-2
TGTGCCAGCAGAGAGACAGGGTACTATGGCTACACCTTC
CASRETGYYGYTF
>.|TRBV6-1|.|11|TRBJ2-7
TGTGCCAGCACGAGCGTGTACGAGCAGTACTTC
CASTSVYEQYF